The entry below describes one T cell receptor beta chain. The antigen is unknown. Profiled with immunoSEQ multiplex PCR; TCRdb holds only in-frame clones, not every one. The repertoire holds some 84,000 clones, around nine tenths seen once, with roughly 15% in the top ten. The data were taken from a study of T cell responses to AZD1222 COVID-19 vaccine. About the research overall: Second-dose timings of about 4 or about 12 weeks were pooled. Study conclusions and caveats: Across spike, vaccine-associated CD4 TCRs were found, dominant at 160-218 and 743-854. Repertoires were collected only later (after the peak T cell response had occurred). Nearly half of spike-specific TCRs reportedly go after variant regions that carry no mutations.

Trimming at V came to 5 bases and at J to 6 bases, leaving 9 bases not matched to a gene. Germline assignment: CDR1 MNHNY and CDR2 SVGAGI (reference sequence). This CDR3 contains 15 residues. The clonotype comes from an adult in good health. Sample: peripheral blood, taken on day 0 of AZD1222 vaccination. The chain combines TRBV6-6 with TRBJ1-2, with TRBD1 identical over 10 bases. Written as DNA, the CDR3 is TGTGCCAGCAGTAAAGTACCGACAGGGGGCGATGGCTACACCTTC. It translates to CASSKVPTGGDGYTF.